Below are 27 T cell receptor beta chains sequenced from a single sample in a study of T cells after yellow fever vaccination. Using its own MiXCR run on the 5' RACE reads, TCRdb lists one record per CDR3 protein. The data contain around 300,000 distinct CDR3 sequences, approximately 4% of them singletons. Sequences were derived from PBMCs, sampled 15 days after the yellow fever booster vaccination. These receptors were taken from a man aged 18 to 29 who received the YFV17D yellow fever vaccine.

The chain carries TRBV4-1 and TRBJ1-4, with D unclear. The CDR3 loop spans 16 amino acids. Germline V lookup: CDR1 MGHRA, CDR2 YSYEKL. Trimming removed 0 bases from V and 0 bases from J, with 8 bases in between. Here the CDR3 reads CASSQEGSATNEKLFF. The CDR3 bases are TGCGCCAGCAGCCAAGAAGGGAGTGCAACTAATGAAAAACTGTTTTTT.

This clonotype was observed at least ten times. V gene TRBV7-2 combines with J gene TRBJ1-4; D is unresolved. The germline V and J ends were trimmed by 6 bases and 3 bases, with 5 bases remaining between them. The CDR3 totals 12 residues. The V gene's germline CDR1 is SGHTA and CDR2 FQGNSA. CDR3 bases: TGTGCCAGCAGGGCCCCTAATGAAAAACTGTTTTTT. Translating gives CASRAPNEKLFF.

This clonotype was recorded many times. In nucleotides, the CDR3 is TGTGCCAGCTCCGAGACACTTTACACCGGGGAGCTGTTTTTT. It specifies CASSETLYTGELFF. This rearrangement joins TRBV18 to TRBJ2-2; D is unresolved. Germline CDR1 is KGHSH and CDR2 is LQKENI. The V end lost 6 bases, the J end lost 3 bases, and 11 bases lay between the germline ends. The CDR3 length is 14 residues.

This clonotype has ten or more counts. V usage is TRBV5-1 and J usage is TRBJ1-3; TRBD1 agrees at 9 bases. Trimming at V came to 4 bases and at J to 0 bases, leaving 5 bases not matched to a gene. Germline CDR1 reads SGHRS; CDR2 reads YFSETQ. The CDR3 is made up of 16 amino acids. CDR3 in amino acids: CASSGTGTSSGNTIYF. CDR3 bases: TGCGCCAGCAGCGGGACAGGGACTAGCTCTGGAAACACCATATATTTT.

The chain links TRBV18 to TRBJ2-5; D is unclear. The V gene lost 2 bases and the J gene lost 5 bases, with 12 bases spanning the gap. CDR1 and CDR2 from the germline V gene are KGHSH and LQKENI. There are 14 residues in the CDR3. Here the CDR3 DNA reads TGTGCCAGCTCACCAAGGGCGGTTCGGGAGACCCAGTACTTC. It encodes CASSPRAVRETQYF.

The chain combines TRBV18 with TRBJ1-2, with D perhaps matching TRBD1 (5 bases). The V end was cut by 0 bases, the J end by 4 bases, with 12 bases between. Germline values: CDR1 KGHSH, CDR2 LQKENI. The CDR3 has 15 amino acids. Here the CDR3 reads CASSPPGTVTYGYTF. As DNA, the CDR3 is TGTGCCAGCTCACCACCGGGGACGGTAACCTATGGCTACACCTTC.

This clonotype appeared many times. The chain is built from TRBV5-6 and TRBJ2-7; no reliable D call. There are 14 residues in the CDR3. V was shortened by 4 bases and J by 3 bases, with 14 bases between the two germline ends. Germline V gives CDR1 SGHDT, CDR2 YYEEEE. This CDR3 reads CASSNPTRIYEQYV. In DNA form, the CDR3 reads TGTGCCAGCAGCAACCCCACAAGGATCTACGAGCAGTACGTC.

This clonotype was found many times. This chain uses TRBV9 with TRBJ2-1, with D tentatively TRBD2 (6 bases). V lost 2 bases and J lost 6, with 9 bases in between. Germline V gene data show CDR1 as SGDLS and CDR2 as YYNGEE. The CDR3 is 13 residues long. The CDR3: CASSVGGGNEQFF. In nucleotides, the CDR3 is TGTGCCAGCAGCGTCGGGGGTGGCAATGAGCAGTTCTTC. Full variable domain (outside the CDR3, taken from reference TRBV9 and TRBJ2-1): DSGVTQTPKHLITATGQRVTLRCSPRSGDLSVYWYQQSLDQGLQFLIQYYNGEERAKGNILERFSAQQFPDLHSELNLSSLELGDSALYFCASSVGGGNEQFFGPGTRLTVL.

The rearrangement uses TRBV7-2 and TRBJ2-2; 11 bases map to TRBD1. After removal of 5 bases from V and 6 bases from J, the junction contained 5 bases not matched to a gene. Germline lookup yields CDR1 SGHTA and CDR2 FQGNSA. The CDR3 runs 15 residues. The CDR3 sequence: CASSTRTGGSGELFF. DNA for the CDR3: TGTGCCAGCAGCACGAGGACAGGGGGCTCCGGGGAGCTGTTTTTT.

The chain combines TRBV2 with TRBJ2-6, with D uncertain. Germline lookup yields CDR1 SNHLY and CDR2 FYNNEI. This CDR3 contains 16 residues. The V end lost 6 bases, the J end lost 0 bases, and 12 bases lay between the germline ends. The CDR3 sequence: CASRIVLHSGANVLTF. CDR3 bases: TGTGCCAGCAGGATAGTGTTGCACTCTGGGGCCAACGTCCTGACTTTC.

The chain has TRBV7-2 and TRBJ2-1; D ambiguous. V was cut by 2 bases and J by 9 bases, with 14 bases left in between. Germline V lookup: CDR1 SGHTA, CDR2 FQGNSA. This CDR3 has 14 amino acids. CDR3 in amino acids: CASSLNLQLGEQFF. As DNA, the CDR3 is TGTGCCAGCAGCTTAAATCTGCAACTGGGTGAGCAGTTCTTC. Full variable domain (rest looked up from reference TRBV7-2 and TRBJ2-1): GAGVSQSPSNKVTEKGKDVELRCDPISGHTALYWYRQSLGQGLEFLIYFQGNSAPDKSGLPSDRFSAERTGGSVSTLTIQRTQQEDSAVYLCASSLNLQLGEQFFGPGTRLTVL.

The chain uses TRBV27 and TRBJ1-2; TRBD1 matches 8 bases. The CDR3 spans 15 residues. The ends lost 0 bases at V and 5 bases at J; junction bases unmatched: 5. Germline V gene data show CDR1 as MNHEY and CDR2 as SMNVEV (reference sequence). The DNA for the CDR3 is TGTGCCAGCAGTTTATCGGGGACAGGACGTTATGGCTACACCTTC. This translates into CASSLSGTGRYGYTF.

The chain combines TRBV7-9 with TRBJ1-6; D unresolved. V dropped 4 bases and J dropped 8 bases, with 15 bases sitting between them. The CDR3 is 15 amino acids. Germline V gene data show CDR1 as SEHNR and CDR2 as FQNEAQ (reference sequence). The CDR3 bases are TGTGCCAGCAGCTCCCCCCGGATGCCGGATTCACCCCTCCACTTT. It encodes CASSSPRMPDSPLHF.

This clonotype was seen ten or more times. The chain carries TRBV7-2 and TRBJ2-7, with D possibly matching TRBD1 (6 bases). The germline gives CDR1 SGHTA, CDR2 FQGNSA. The length of the CDR3 is 14 residues. V dropped 2 bases and J dropped 2 bases, with 10 bases sitting between them. Here the CDR3 DNA reads TGTGCCAGCAGCTTAACGGACAGAGCCTACGAGCAGTACTTC. This codes for CASSLTDRAYEQYF.

This clonotype was recorded at least ten times. The chain combines TRBV18 with TRBJ2-7; D uncertain. CDR3 length: 13 amino acids. Germline assignment: CDR1 KGHSH and CDR2 LQKENI. V shed 3 bases and J shed 2 bases, with 8 bases lying between them. CDR3 nucleotide sequence: TGTGCCAGCTCACCTAAGTCGGCCTACGAGCAGTACTTC. This encodes CASSPKSAYEQYF.

This clonotype was seen many times. J is TRBJ2-5 and V is TRBV20-1; D may correspond to TRBD1 or TRBD2 (6 bases each). Per the germline V gene, CDR1 is DFQATT and CDR2 is SNEGSKA (reference sequence). The CDR3 runs 14 residues. The V end lost 2 bases, the J end lost 1 base, and 11 bases lay between the germline ends. The CDR3 DNA is TGCAGTGCTAGAAAGTCGGGGGCCCAAGAGACCCAGTACTTC. Residues: CSARKSGAQETQYF.

This clonotype came up many times. The genes are TRBV7-2 and TRBJ1-1; the D is unclear. There are 13 residues in the CDR3. V dropped 7 bases and J dropped 2 bases, with 11 bases sitting between them. Germline V CDR1 and CDR2: SGHTA, FQGNSA. DNA of the CDR3: TGTGCCAGCAAGAGGGCACTTAACACTGAAGCTTTCTTT. This codes for CASKRALNTEAFF. Looking up the rest from reference TRBV7-2 and TRBJ1-1 gives the full variable domain: GAGVSQSPSNKVTEKGKDVELRCDPISGHTALYWYRQSLGQGLEFLIYFQGNSAPDKSGLPSDRFSAERTGGSVSTLTIQRTQQEDSAVYLCASKRALNTEAFFGQGTRLTVV.

This clonotype was seen more than once but under ten times. The junction shows a germline mismatch at one end, possibly a read error. This chain joins TRBV7-7 and TRBJ2-2; TRBD1 agrees at 7 bases. Germline CDR1 SSHAT, CDR2 FNYEAQ (reference sequence). This CDR3 contains 15 residues. As DNA, the CDR3 is TGTGCTAGCAGCTTCCGAGACAGGGCCACCGGGGAGCTGTTTTTT. Protein: CASSFRDRATGELFF. The whole variable domain, remainder taken from reference TRBV7-7 and TRBJ2-2, is GAGVSQSPRYKVTKRGQDVTLRCDPISSHATLYWYQQALGQGPEFLTYFNYEAQPDKSGLPSDRFSAERPEGSISTLTIQRTEQRDSAMYRCASSFRDRATGELFFGEGSRLTVL.

The V gene is TRBV27, the J gene TRBJ1-5; D uncertain. Germline V gene data show CDR1 as MNHEY and CDR2 as SMNVEV (reference sequence). The V end was cut by 6 bases, the J end by 5 bases, with 11 bases between. The CDR3 runs 13 residues. The CDR3 DNA follows: TGTGCCAGCAGAAGACGTTTCGATCAGCCCCAGCATTTT. It encodes CASRRRFDQPQHF.

This clonotype was found a few times. The chain has TRBV5-1 and TRBJ1-1; 7 nucleotides match TRBD1. The CDR3 is 13 amino acids. The V gene's germline CDR1 is SGHRS and CDR2 YFSETQ. V was clipped by 2 bases and J by 6 bases; unmatched bases: 4. The CDR3 reads CASSFAGGPEAFF. CDR3 in DNA: TGCGCCAGCAGCTTCGCAGGGGGACCTGAAGCTTTCTTT.

This clonotype has ten or more counts. The chain employs TRBV6-5 and TRBJ2-3; 7 bases fit TRBD2. The CDR3 contains 14 residues. Germline-derived CDR1 and CDR2 are MNHEY and SVGAGI. J lost 2 bases, V lost 6 bases, and 5 bases had no gene match. In DNA, the CDR3 is TGTGCCAGCAGAAGCCGGGACTACACAGATACGCAGTATTTT. It encodes CASRSRDYTDTQYF.

This clonotype showed up many times. This sequence joins TRBV6-5 and TRBJ1-1; D is possibly TRBD1 (6 bases). Trimming removed 6 bases at V and 4 bases at J, with 12 bases between. The CDR3 totals 13 residues. CDR1 and CDR2 from the germline V gene are MNHEY and SVGAGI. CDR3 nucleotide sequence: TGTGCCAGCAGAAAGGGGGGGAGCACTGAAGCTTTCTTT. Amino acid sequence: CASRKGGSTEAFF.

At least ten counts were recorded for this clonotype. The V gene is TRBV4-2, the J gene TRBJ1-2, with no clear D. Germline V gene lookup returns CDR1 LGHNA and CDR2 YNFKEQ. This CDR3 has 16 residues. V was trimmed by 8 bases and J by 0 bases, leaving 19 bases between them. The DNA of the CDR3 is TGTGCCAGCTCCGGGCATCCTTTAAATGCTAACTATGGCTACACCTTC. Translating gives CASSGHPLNANYGYTF.

J is TRBJ2-4 and V is TRBV7-9, with TRBD2 as a possible D gene (6 bases). The germline V and J ends were trimmed by 2 bases and 0 bases, with 11 bases remaining between them. The CDR3 spans 16 residues. Germline-derived CDR1 and CDR2 are SEHNR and FQNEAQ (reference sequence). The CDR3 sequence is CASSLLGGRAKNIQYF. The DNA of the CDR3 is TGTGCCAGCAGCTTATTGGGAGGCCGAGCCAAAAACATTCAGTACTTC. The entire variable domain, with the rest obtained from reference TRBV7-9 and TRBJ2-4, is as follows: DTGVSQNPRHKITKRGQNVTFRCDPISEHNRLYWYRQTLGQGPEFLTYFQNEAQLEKSRLLSDRFSAERPKGSFSTLEIQRTEQGDSAMYLCASSLLGGRAKNIQYFGAGTRLSVL.

This clonotype was picked up many times. The chain links TRBV6-5 to TRBJ2-2; a weak D match, TRBD1 (5 bases). Germline loops: CDR1 MNHEY, CDR2 SVGAGI. This CDR3 contains 15 residues. V dropped 2 bases and J dropped 3 bases, with 10 bases sitting between them. CDR3 coding DNA: TGTGCCAGCAGTTACCGAGGCAGGGACACCGGGGAGCTGTTTTTT. This translates into CASSYRGRDTGELFF.

V usage is TRBV7-6 and J usage is TRBJ1-2, with D maybe TRBD1 (5 bases). The germline V and J ends were trimmed by 8 bases and 4 bases, with 14 bases remaining between them. Germline V lookup: CDR1 SGHVS, CDR2 FNYEAQ. The CDR3 runs to 13 residues. The chain's CDR3 is CASGGKPGYGYTF. CDR3 sequence (DNA): TGTGCCAGCGGGGGGAAACCGGGCTATGGCTACACCTTC.

This chain connects TRBV6-7 to TRBJ1-4, with D possibly TRBD1 on 6 matching bases. TRBV6-7 is treated as an ORF (open reading frame) with a function not yet certain. V shed 6 bases and J shed 7 bases, with 15 bases lying between them. The CDR3 spans 14 residues. CDR3: CASSLRGPAEKLFF. The CDR3 coding sequence is TGTGCCAGCAGCCTCAGGGGCCCGGCTGAAAAACTGTTTTTT.